This T cell receptor (beta chain) was observed in a study of cytomegalovirus exposure and HLA in healthy donors. Study overall: Samples from HLA-typed donors yielded about 80 million unique TCRs in an early data release. Broader study findings: Available immune exposure information covered CMV serostatus only. Most sequenced TCRs were rare (though some public TCRs occurred in many donors).

13 Jbeta primers and 60 Vbeta primers were used for the PCR. Sequencing was performed with immunoSEQ multiplex PCR; in TCRdb, only in-frame clones are kept and a portion is missing. Of 150,000 to 250,000 clones listed, more than 75% are singletons. This CDR3 spans 16 amino acids. J lost 5 bases, V lost 0 bases, and 9 bases had no gene match. CDR1 is MGHRA and CDR2 is YSYEKL in the germline V gene. On this clone: The antigen is not known.

This sequence was found in a woman in her 50s in good health and CMV-seropositive. Sequencing was done on a sample of PBMCs. The V and J genes are TRBV4-1 and TRBJ2-5, with TRBD2 identical over 7 bases. The CDR3 here is CASSQDRLDGGETQYF. The CDR3 nucleotides are TGCGCCAGCAGCCAAGATCGCTTGGACGGGGGGGAGACCCAGTACTTC.